The 15 T cell receptor beta chains presented below share a single source sample, sequenced in a study of cytomegalovirus exposure and HLA in healthy donors. 13 Jbeta primers and 60 Vbeta primers were used for the PCR. The protocol was immunoSEQ multiplex PCR, while the TCRdb copy is restricted to in-frame clones and leaves out a portion. The sample yields about 100,000 clones, under 80% seen once. Sequencing was carried out using PBMCs. The receptors here all came from a man aged 40-50 years in good health and CMV-seronegative.

J is TRBJ2-2 and V is TRBV14; weak D call: TRBD1 (5 bases). Germline V CDR1 and CDR2: SGHDN, FVKESK. This CDR3 contains 14 residues. V gave up 4 bases and J gave up 8 bases, with 14 bases separating them. CDR3 DNA: TGTGCCAGCAGCCCCCATAGCAGGGCGGGGGAGCTGTTTTTT. This encodes CASSPHSRAGELFF.

With respect to this clone: The junction shows a germline mismatch at one end, possibly a read error. CDR3 coding DNA: TGTTCCAGCAGCTTAAGGGGGACAGGATACAATGAGCAGTTCTTC. Translation: CSSSLRGTGYNEQFF. The J gene is TRBJ2-1, the V gene TRBV7-9; 8 nucleotides align to TRBD1. The CDR3 contains 15 residues. Germline values: CDR1 SEHNR, CDR2 FQNEAQ (reference sequence).

The chain is built from TRBV4-2 and TRBJ2-1, with D maybe TRBD2 (7 bases). Germline lookup yields CDR1 LGHNA and CDR2 YNFKEQ. V was cut by 1 base and J by 9 bases, with 16 bases left in between. This CDR3 has 15 residues. The CDR3 sequence is CASSQVGGALGEQFF. CDR3 DNA: TGTGCCAGCAGCCAAGTTGGGGGGGCCTTAGGTGAGCAGTTCTTC.

The chain recombines TRBV28 with TRBJ1-1, with D unresolved. The CDR3 runs to 12 residues. Germline V gene sequence: CDR1 MDHEN, CDR2 SYDVKM. Trimming pared 2 bases from V and 11 bases from J, leaving 12 bases between. CDR3 amino acids: CASSLVYGEAFF. In DNA, the CDR3 is TGTGCCAGCAGTTTAGTGTACGGGGAGGCTTTCTTT. Variable domain in full (rest from reference TRBV28 and TRBJ1-1): DVKVTQSSRYLVKRTGEKVFLECVQDMDHENMFWYRQDPGLGLRLIYFSYDVKMKEKGDIPEGYSVSREKKERFSLILESASTNQTSMYLCASSLVYGEAFFGQGTRLTVV.

V and J are TRBV5-1 and TRBJ1-3; no firm D call. Germline V CDR1 and CDR2: SGHRS, YFSETQ. The V gene lost 2 bases and the J gene lost 4 bases, with 7 bases spanning the gap. The CDR3 contains 13 residues. CDR3 amino acids: CASSFESGNTIYF. The DNA for the CDR3 is TGCGCCAGCAGCTTCGAGTCCGGAAACACCATATATTTT.

The chain is built from TRBV5-4 and TRBJ2-5; possible D gene TRBD1, 6 bases. Trimming cost V 0 bases and J 6 bases, with 9 bases left between them. Germline CDR1 reads SGHNT; CDR2 reads YYREEE (reference sequence). The CDR3 contains 13 residues. The DNA for the CDR3 is TGTGCCAGCAGCTTGGTTGGGGGCAAGACCCAGTACTTC. It encodes CASSLVGGKTQYF.

Regarding this clone: A read error may account for a junction end that differs from germline. The gene calls are TRBV11-2 and TRBJ2-3; TRBD2 matches at 9 bases. The CDR3 is 15 residues long. Germline V gene data show CDR1 as SGHAT and CDR2 as FQNNGV. CDR3 region: CASSLLAGSTDTRYF. The CDR3 DNA reads TGTGCCAGCAGCCTTCTAGCGGGGAGCACAGATACGCGGTATTTT.

This chain connects TRBV7-8 to TRBJ2-3; maybe TRBD1 (5 bases). CDR1 and CDR2 from the germline V gene are SGHVS and FQNEAQ. The CDR3 runs 18 residues. Trimming removed 4 bases at V and 0 bases at J, with 20 bases between. The CDR3 nucleotides read TGTGCCAGCAGCTCTAACGTCTTGGGTGCAGGGAGCACAGATACGCAGTATTTT. Its protein is CASSSNVLGAGSTDTQYF.

The rearrangement joins TRBV5-4 to TRBJ1-2, with 8 bases that match TRBD1. In germline, CDR1 is SGHNT, CDR2 YYREEE (reference sequence). The CDR3 is made up of 14 amino acids. The V segment lost 4 bases and the J segment 13 bases; nucleotides outside the gene matches: 15. The CDR3, as DNA: TGTGCCAGCAGCCCGACCGGGACAGGCCTGGGCAGCACCTTC. Its translation is CASSPTGTGLGSTF.

A few counts support this clone. The chain recombines TRBV6-5 with TRBJ1-3, with TRBD1 identical over 9 bases. J was trimmed by 4 bases and V by 0 bases; bases with no gene match: 1. Germline assignment: CDR1 MNHEY and CDR2 SVGAGI. The CDR3 covers 15 residues. The CDR3 nucleotides read TGTGCCAGCAGTTACTCCGGGACAGGGGGAAACACCATATATTTT. The encoded protein is CASSYSGTGGNTIYF.

The chain has TRBV4-1 and TRBJ1-5, with a possible D match to TRBD1 (6 bases). V shed 1 base and J shed 9 bases, with 13 bases lying between them. The germline CDR1 and CDR2 sequences are MGHRA and YSYEKL. The CDR3 is made up of 14 amino acids. The CDR3 sequence: CASSQVTRGRPQHF. For the CDR3, the DNA is TGCGCCAGCAGCCAAGTCACCAGGGGAAGGCCCCAGCATTTT.

The gene calls are TRBV5-1 and TRBJ2-5; possibly TRBD1 for D (7 bases). The germline CDR1 and CDR2 sequences are SGHRS and YFSETQ. V lost 8 bases, J lost 5 bases, and 13 bases lay in between. This CDR3 is built from 12 residues. Here the CDR3 DNA reads TGCGCCAGTCGAGGAGGGGGCGAGACCCAGTACTTC. It is translated as CASRGGGETQYF.

This rearrangement joins TRBV6-6 to TRBJ2-3; 8 bases match TRBD2. Trimming removed 5 bases from V and 4 bases from J; junction bases left unmatched: 5. Germline CDR1 reads MNHNY; CDR2 reads SVGAGI (reference sequence). The CDR3 has 14 residues. For the CDR3, the DNA is TGTGCCAGCAGTAGAGCGGGGGCCCCAGATACGCAGTATTTT. Protein product: CASSRAGAPDTQYF.

The table lists this clone with a few counts. CDR3 sequence (DNA): TGTGCCAGCAGTGACAGGGTCTTCTATGGCTACACCTTC. Translating gives CASSDRVFYGYTF. This chain connects TRBV25-1 to TRBJ1-2, with D perhaps TRBD1 (5 bases). With 3 bases removed from V and 4 bases from J, the gap between germline ends came to 9 bases. The CDR3 is 13 residues long. From germline, CDR1 is MGHDK and CDR2 SYGVNS.

V is TRBV7-9 and J is TRBJ1-1, with 9 bases aligning to TRBD1. The CDR3 contains 17 residues. Trimming cost V 5 bases and J 5 bases; bases outside gene matches: 15. Germline lookup yields CDR1 SEHNR and CDR2 FQNEAQ (reference sequence). Here the CDR3 reads CASSGVPGQGTSTEAFF. CDR3 DNA sequence: TGTGCCAGCAGCGGGGTCCCGGGACAGGGAACGAGTACTGAAGCTTTCTTT.